This entry lists 30 T cell receptor beta chains sequenced from one sample in a study of graft-versus-host responses after intestinal transplantation. Repertoires were generated with immunoSEQ multiplex PCR, while TCRdb's copy carries only in-frame clones and drops some. Of more than 12,000 clones listed, 30% to 35% are singletons. Sequencing was performed on alloreactive CD4+ T cells from a mixed lymphocyte reaction culture, taken before intestinal transplant. Subset here: CFSE-low proliferating T cells sorted from approximately 6-day pre-transplant mixed lymphocyte reaction (GvH or HvG direction). The origin of the receptors is a human patient who received an intestinal transplant.

In this sample, this clone turned up a few times. The gene calls are TRBV5-4 and TRBJ2-6; D call uncertain. Looked up from germline, CDR1 is SGHNT and CDR2 is YYREEE (reference sequence). The CDR3 loop spans 14 amino acids. V was clipped by 2 bases and J by 0 bases, with 3 bases between them. CDR3 DNA: TGTGCCAGCAGCTTTCCCTCTGGGGCCAACGTCCTGACTTTC. The encoded protein is CASSFPSGANVLTF.

The chain combines TRBV11-3 with TRBJ1-1, with D possibly matching TRBD1 (5 bases). Germline V gene sequence: CDR1 SGHNT, CDR2 YENEEA. V was trimmed by 7 bases and J by 6 bases, leaving 27 bases between them. The CDR3 is made up of 17 amino acids. Here the CDR3 reads CASNQDTRVGDLPEAFF. The CDR3 DNA follows: TGTGCCAGCAACCAAGACACCAGGGTTGGGGATCTACCTGAAGCTTTCTTT. Filled out from reference TRBV11-3 and TRBJ1-1, the complete variable domain reads EAGVVQSPRYKIIEKKQPVAFWCNPISGHNTLYWYLQNLGQGPELLIRYENEEAVDDSQLPKDRFSAERLKGVDSTLKIQPAELGDSAVYLCASNQDTRVGDLPEAFFGQGTRLTVV.

This clone turned up a few times. J is TRBJ1-1 and V is TRBV6-5; 7 nucleotides line up with TRBD1. Germline V lookup: CDR1 MNHEY, CDR2 SVGAGI. The J segment lost 1 base and the V segment lost 4 bases, leaving 3 bases of the junction unmatched. The CDR3 spans 14 residues. CDR3 in amino acids: CASSWRQGNTEAFF. The CDR3 nucleotides read TGTGCCAGCAGTTGGAGACAGGGGAACACTGAAGCTTTCTTT.

As for this clone: Since a much larger clone is just one base distant, this may be a read error. The CDR3 carries no conserved terminal phenylalanine or tryptophan, so it likely arises from a read error. This chain uses TRBV6-1 with TRBJ1-2; D is ambiguous. Trimming pared 4 bases from V and 4 bases from J, leaving 7 bases between. This CDR3 spans 12 amino acids. CDR1 MNHNS and CDR2 SASEGT come from the germline V gene. In DNA form, the CDR3 reads TGTGCCAGCAGTGCCTCAGGCTATGGCTACACCCTC. Translated, it gives CASSASGYGYTL.

Only a few counts were recorded for this clone. The chain joins TRBV2 to TRBJ2-4; 8 nucleotides agree with TRBD1. Germline loops: CDR1 SNHLY, CDR2 FYNNEI. The V gene end was trimmed by 4 bases and the J gene end by 4 bases; junction bases not matched to a gene: 9. The CDR3 length is 16 residues. CDR3 in DNA: TGTGCCAGCAGTGTGGGGTGGCAGGGGGCGAAAAACATTCAGTACTTC. As protein: CASSVGWQGAKNIQYF. Full variable domain (remainder filled in from reference TRBV2 and TRBJ2-4): EPEVTQTPSHQVTQMGQEVILRCVPISNHLYFYWYRQILGQKVEFLVSFYNNEISEKSEIFDDQFSVERPDGSNFTLKIRSTKLEDSAMYFCASSVGWQGAKNIQYFGAGTRLSVL.

There are a few counts of this clone. The chain employs TRBV19 and TRBJ2-5; D is undetermined. Germline loops: CDR1 LNHDA, CDR2 SQIVND (reference sequence). V lost 4 bases and J 5 bases, leaving 23 bases between the germline ends. CDR3 length: 17 amino acids. Here the CDR3 reads CASSTFGVDRQRETQYF. Written as DNA, the CDR3 is TGTGCCAGTAGTACTTTCGGAGTGGACCGACAAAGGGAGACCCAGTACTTC.

The CDR3 coding sequence is TGTGCCAGCAGTTTCAGGCTAGCGGGGGAGCAGTACTTC. Its translation is CASSFRLAGEQYF. This chain uses TRBV5-4 with TRBJ2-7, with 9 nucleotides matching TRBD2. CDR1 is SGHNT and CDR2 is YYREEE in the germline V gene (reference sequence). The CDR3 covers 13 residues. V shed 5 bases, J shed 7 bases, and the junction held 7 bases outside the gene matches.

As concerns this clone: In the same sample, other DNA sequences code for this CDR3. This chain joins TRBV2 and TRBJ2-2, with 8 bases fitting TRBD1. CDR3 length: 17 amino acids. Per germline, CDR1 SNHLY and CDR2 FYNNEI. J lost 5 bases, V lost 6 bases, and 14 bases had no gene match. CDR3 in amino acids: CASSEKGGYRGTGELFF. The CDR3 DNA sequence: TGTGCCAGCAGCGAAAAAGGGGGGTACAGGGGGACCGGGGAGCTGTTTTTT.

This clone occurred a few times. The chain uses TRBV6-5 and TRBJ2-7; TRBD2 matches at 10 bases. The junction had 8 bases not matched to a gene; V was cut back by 2 bases and J by 4 bases. Germline CDR1 is MNHEY and CDR2 is SVGAGI. CDR3 length: 16 residues. The CDR3 spells CASSYGLAGAGYEQYF. The CDR3 region has the DNA TGTGCCAGCAGTTACGGGCTAGCGGGAGCAGGGTACGAGCAGTACTTC.

Sample share makes this clone medium-sized (0.01 to 0.1%). The V and J genes are TRBV2 and TRBJ2-4; D unresolved. Germline assignment: CDR1 SNHLY and CDR2 FYNNEI. Trimming took off 2 bases at V and 15 bases at J, with 11 bases between the two ends. CDR3 size: 11 residues. The CDR3 loop reads CASSEMVLRYF. The CDR3 DNA reads as TGTGCCAGCAGTGAAATGGTGTTACGGTACTTC.

The chain recombines TRBV6-1 with TRBJ1-1; possible D gene TRBD1, 5 bases. V was cut by 4 bases and J by 5 bases, with 11 bases left in between. The CDR3 has 13 amino acids. Germline CDR1 and CDR2: MNHNS and SASEGT. CDR3 in amino acids: CASSVRRGTEAFF. As DNA, the CDR3 is TGTGCCAGCAGTGTCCGTAGGGGAACTGAAGCTTTCTTT.

By share of the sample, this clone is medium-sized. The chain has TRBV5-1 and TRBJ2-7; D ambiguous. V lost 0 bases and J 1 base, leaving 8 bases between the germline ends. The germline V gene encodes CDR1 SGHRS and CDR2 YFSETQ. The CDR3 is 14 amino acids. CDR3 DNA: TGCGCCAGCAGCTTGGCGCCCCGGTCCTACGAGCAGTACTTC. Its translation is CASSLAPRSYEQYF.

There are a few counts of this clone. The chain links TRBV18 to TRBJ2-5; D is possibly TRBD1 (6 bases). Germline V gene data show CDR1 as KGHSH and CDR2 as LQKENI. V was shortened by 1 base and J by 0 bases, with 9 bases between the two germline ends. This CDR3 comprises 15 residues. The CDR3 spells CASSPRQGNQETQYF. The CDR3 DNA reads as TGTGCCAGCTCACCACGTCAGGGGAACCAAGAGACCCAGTACTTC.

This chain uses TRBV28 with TRBJ1-2, with 7 bases aligning to TRBD1. The V segment lost 6 bases and the J segment 2 bases; nucleotides outside the gene matches: 9. The CDR3 runs 15 residues. Germline-derived CDR1 and CDR2 are MDHEN and SYDVKM. The CDR3 region has the DNA TGTGCCAGCAGATCGGTGACAGGGTCCAACTATGGCTACACCTTC. It encodes CASRSVTGSNYGYTF.

The chain carries TRBV5-6 and TRBJ2-3; D not resolved. V dropped 2 bases and J dropped 5 bases, with 3 bases sitting between them. Looked up from germline, CDR1 is SGHDT and CDR2 is YYEEEE. There are 11 residues in the CDR3. The CDR3 region is CASSFEDTQYF. The CDR3 DNA follows: TGTGCCAGCAGCTTCGAAGATACGCAGTATTTT.

The table lists this clone with a few counts. CDR3 amino acids: CASSSASEAKKKLFF. The CDR3 coding sequence is TGTGCCAGCAGCTCGGCCTCGGAGGCCAAAAAAAAACTGTTTTTT. This rearrangement joins TRBV5-4 to TRBJ1-4, with D hard to call. CDR1 and CDR2 (germline): SGHNT, YYREEE (reference sequence). Trimming pared 3 bases from V and 9 bases from J, leaving 18 bases between. The CDR3 has 15 amino acids.

This clone was seen a few times. The rearrangement links TRBV11-3 to TRBJ2-3; possible D gene TRBD1, 6 bases. This CDR3 contains 14 residues. Germline CDR1 reads SGHNT; CDR2 reads YENEEA. The V end was cut by 2 bases, the J end by 3 bases, with 9 bases between. CDR3 DNA: TGTGCCAGCAGCTTAACAGGGTGGACAGATACGCAGTATTTT. Translated: CASSLTGWTDTQYF.

The genes are TRBV12-5 and TRBJ2-7, with 9 nucleotides matching TRBD2. There are 15 residues in the CDR3. The germline V gene encodes CDR1 LGHNT and CDR2 FRNRAP. With V trimmed by 1 base and J by 5 bases, 6 bases remained unmatched. The CDR3 is CASGLGTSDSDEQYF. The DNA of the CDR3 is TGTGCTAGTGGTTTGGGGACTAGCGATTCAGACGAGCAGTACTTC.

V and J are TRBV6-1 and TRBJ2-2, with a weak D call TRBD2 (6 bases). The CDR3 is 17 residues long. Per germline, CDR1 MNHNS and CDR2 SASEGT. Trimming took off 4 bases at V and 7 bases at J, with 22 bases between the two ends. For the CDR3, the DNA is TGTGCCAGCAGTGGATACCTAACTACCTTGGGGGGCGGGGAGCTGTTTTTT. This encodes CASSGYLTTLGGGELFF.

This clone was seen a handful of times. This rearrangement joins TRBV7-9 to TRBJ2-7, with no clear D. Germline assignment: CDR1 SEHNR and CDR2 FQNEAQ (reference sequence). The CDR3 covers 13 residues. V was pared by 6 bases and J by 0 bases, with 9 bases between. The CDR3 reads CASSLMSSYEQYF. Written as DNA, the CDR3 is TGTGCCAGCAGTCTTATGAGCTCCTACGAGCAGTACTTC. Supplemented by reference TRBV7-9 and TRBJ2-7, the full variable domain reads DTGVSQNPRHKITKRGQNVTFRCDPISEHNRLYWYRQTLGQGPEFLTYFQNEAQLEKSRLLSDRFSAERPKGSFSTLEIQRTEQGDSAMYLCASSLMSSYEQYFGPGTRLTVT.

This chain uses TRBV10-1 with TRBJ2-2, with 14 bases matching TRBD2. Trimming removed 9 bases from V and 2 bases from J; junction bases left unmatched: 8. Per germline, CDR1 WNHNN and CDR2 SYGVQD (reference sequence). The CDR3 extends over 17 amino acids. The CDR3 DNA reads as TGCGCCAGACCTCTGACTAGCGGGAGGGCCAACACCGGGGAGCTGTTTTTT. This codes for CARPLTSGRANTGELFF.

This clone appeared a few times. The chain is built from TRBV6-6 and TRBJ2-2; TRBD1 matches 9 bases. Per germline, CDR1 MNHNY and CDR2 SVGAGI (reference sequence). CDR3 length equals 15 residues. V lost 5 bases to trimming and J lost 4 bases; unmatched junction nucleotides: 5. CDR3 amino acids: CASSKATGGTGELFF. In DNA, the CDR3 is TGTGCCAGCAGTAAGGCGACAGGGGGCACCGGGGAGCTGTTTTTT.

Notes on this clone: The junction departs from germline at one end; a sequencing error may be responsible. The rearrangement links TRBV19 to TRBJ2-2; D might be TRBD1 or TRBD2, each matching 5 bases. Germline CDR1 LNHDA, CDR2 SQIVND (reference sequence). This CDR3 contains 15 residues. CDR3 region: CASSVDLADTGELSF. CDR3 DNA: TGTGCCAGTAGTGTGGACCTTGCGGACACCGGGGAGCTGTCTTTT.

This clone is deemed large. V and J are TRBV5-4 and TRBJ1-3; D possibly corresponds to TRBD1 (6 bases). The CDR3 is made up of 16 amino acids. V lost 2 bases to trimming and J lost 4 bases, with 16 bases between them. In germline, CDR1 is SGHNT, CDR2 YYREEE (reference sequence). In DNA, the CDR3 is TGTGCCAGCAGCTTTCCCACAGGGACGGAAGGAAACACCATATATTTT. Protein sequence: CASSFPTGTEGNTIYF.

The V call is TRBV7-9, the J call TRBJ1-5; D is uncertain. This CDR3 contains 15 residues. The V end lost 1 base, the J end lost 2 bases, and 9 bases lay between the germline ends. Looked up from germline, CDR1 is SEHNR and CDR2 is FQNEAQ (reference sequence). This chain's CDR3 is CASSLGVVGNQPQHF. In DNA form, the CDR3 reads TGTGCCAGCAGCTTAGGGGTGGTTGGCAATCAGCCCCAGCATTTT.

This rearrangement joins TRBV29-1 to TRBJ2-2, with D unresolved. The CDR3 sequence is 14 residues long. Germline CDR1 and CDR2: SQVTM and ANQGSEA. V was shortened by 4 bases and J by 0 bases, with 9 bases between the two germline ends. CDR3 sequence: CSVGADSNTGELFF. The CDR3, as DNA: TGCAGCGTTGGGGCAGACTCGAACACCGGGGAGCTGTTTTTT.

This clone was seen only a few times. V and J are TRBV7-2 and TRBJ1-5; no reliable D call. Germline V gene data show CDR1 as SGHTA and CDR2 as FQGNSA. Trimming took 1 base from V and 2 from J, leaving 6 bases between them. This CDR3 is 14 amino acids long. As DNA, the CDR3 is TGTGCCAGCAGCTTAGTGGTTCGCAATCAGCCCCAGCATTTT. This gives the protein CASSLVVRNQPQHF.

This chain connects TRBV5-1 to TRBJ2-5; D is ambiguous. CDR1 and CDR2 (germline): SGHRS, YFSETQ. The germline V and J ends were trimmed by 4 bases and 2 bases, with 6 bases remaining between them. The CDR3 runs 12 residues. CDR3 DNA sequence: TGCGCCAGCAGCATTCAACAAGAGACCCAGTACTTC. It is translated as CASSIQQETQYF.

The J gene is TRBJ2-1, the V gene TRBV6-1; D remains ambiguous. CDR1 is MNHNS and CDR2 is SASEGT in the germline V gene. Trimming removed 3 bases at V and 7 bases at J, with 4 bases between. The CDR3 runs to 11 residues. The CDR3 nucleotides are TGTGCCAGCAGTGACAGAAATGAGCAGTTCTTC. Its protein product is CASSDRNEQFF.

This clone was seen a few times. The chain employs TRBV6-1 and TRBJ2-7, with TRBD2 matching 10 bases. The CDR3 runs 15 residues. Trimming took 6 bases from V and 5 from J; bases not matched to a gene: 10. Germline-derived CDR1 and CDR2 are MNHNS and SASEGT. The CDR3 is CASRDSGRSVDEQYF. CDR3 DNA sequence: TGTGCCAGCAGGGATAGCGGGAGGTCCGTCGACGAGCAGTACTTC.